This TCR beta chain derives from a study of PD-1 blockade in mismatch repair-deficient tumors. Across the study: All were previously treated, progressing patients with about twelve mismatch repair-deficient cancer types. Study outcomes and limitations: After pembrolizumab, tumor-resident clones rose rapidly, then generally contracted before radiologic responses.

PCR or immunohistochemistry showed mismatch repair deficiency in every enrolled patient. TCRs were sequenced from a few patients responding to pembrolizumab. With regard to this clone: The target antigen is unknown.

The method was immunoSEQ multiplex PCR; TCRdb's version includes in-frame clones alone and lacks a portion of them. The data contain around 100,000 clones, approximately 80% of them singletons. Trimming took off 5 bases at V and 9 bases at J, with 8 bases between the two ends. CDR1 is SGHNT and CDR2 is YENEEA in the germline V gene. The CDR3 is 11 residues long. The receptor comes from an adult with mismatch repair-deficient cancer. This sequence joins TRBV11-3 and TRBJ2-1; D remains unclear. This specimen consisted of peripheral blood, obtained approximately 60 weeks after starting pembrolizumab. This chain's CDR3 is CASSLSGEQFF. In DNA, the CDR3 is TGTGCCAGCAGCCTCTCGGGTGAGCAGTTCTTC. The whole variable domain, filled in from reference TRBV11-3 and TRBJ2-1, reads EAGVVQSPRYKIIEKKQPVAFWCNPISGHNTLYWYLQNLGQGPELLIRYENEEAVDDSQLPKDRFSAERLKGVDSTLKIQPAELGDSAVYLCASSLSGEQFFGPGTRLTVL.